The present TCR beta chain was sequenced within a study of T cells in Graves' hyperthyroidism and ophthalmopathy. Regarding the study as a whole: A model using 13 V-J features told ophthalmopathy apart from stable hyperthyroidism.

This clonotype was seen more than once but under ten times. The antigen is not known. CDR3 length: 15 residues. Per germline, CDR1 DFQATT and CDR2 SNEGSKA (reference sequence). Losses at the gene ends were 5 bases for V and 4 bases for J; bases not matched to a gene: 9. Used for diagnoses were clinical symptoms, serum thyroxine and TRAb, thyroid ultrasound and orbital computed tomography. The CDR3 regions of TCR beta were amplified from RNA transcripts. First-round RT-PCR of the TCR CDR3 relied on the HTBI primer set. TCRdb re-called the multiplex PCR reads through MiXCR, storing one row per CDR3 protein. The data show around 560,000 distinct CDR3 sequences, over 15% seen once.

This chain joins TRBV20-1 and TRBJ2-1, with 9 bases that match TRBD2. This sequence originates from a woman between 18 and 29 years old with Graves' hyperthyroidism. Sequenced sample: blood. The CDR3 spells CSAPSSGEPYNEQFF. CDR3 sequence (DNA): TGCAGTGCTCCATCTAGCGGGGAACCTTACAATGAGCAGTTCTTC.